The rows below give T cell receptor beta chains drawn from one sample of a study of T-cell memory formation after mild COVID-19. MiXCR, applied by TCRdb to the 5' RACE reads, yields one record per CDR3 protein. The sample holds 300,000 to 350,000 distinct CDR3 sequences, approximately 14% seen once. Sequencing was carried out using PBMCs or a T cell subset sorted from them (not recorded which). These receptor sequences come from a man between 18 and 29 years old who had mild COVID-19 (a few samples of this study predate the infection). Cell type and time point are not known. Each CDR3 is given with its conserved first and last residue. The D gene is left open where the match is weak. Rows give clone size only sometimes, using once, few, many, or a class for an expanded clone.

d_call | j_call | v_call | clone_size | cdr3_nt | cdr3_aa
TRBD1 | TRBJ1-6 | TRBV5-1 | few | TGCGCCAGCAGCCCGGAGGGGGCCCGAATATCAAGTTCACCCCTCCACTTT | CASSPEGARISSSPLHF
- | TRBJ2-7 | TRBV7-9 | few | TGTGCCAGCAGCCGTAACGAATACGAGCAGTACTTC | CASSRNEYEQYF
- | TRBJ1-1 | TRBV5-8 | - | TGTGCCAGCAGCTTGGCCTTGGGCAGCATGAACACTGAAGCTTTCTTT | CASSLALGSMNTEAFF
TRBD2 | TRBJ2-3 | TRBV9 | few | TGTGCCAGCAGCCAAACCGGCTTCCGGGGGGTGCAGTATTTT | CASSQTGFRGVQYF
- | TRBJ2-5 | TRBV4-3 | many | TGCGCCAGCAGCCAAGGTCTCAGGGAACAAGAGACCCAGTACTTC | CASSQGLREQETQYF
- | TRBJ2-5 | TRBV28 | few | TGTGCCAGCAGTTTAAACGGCGGGAAGACCCAGTACTTC | CASSLNGGKTQYF
- | TRBJ2-5 | TRBV5-1 | many | TGCGCCAGCAGCCCGGAAGCGGGCCATGTGGGGGAGACCCAGTACTTC | CASSPEAGHVGETQYF
- | TRBJ1-1 | TRBV7-3 | few | TGTGCCAGCAGCTTAACGGTGGATTCTGAAGCTTTCTTT | CASSLTVDSEAFF
- | TRBJ1-2 | TRBV20-1 | - | TGCAGTGCTAGAGATGCAGGTCGGTCTAACTATGGCTACACCTTC | CSARDAGRSNYGYTF
- | TRBJ1-1 | TRBV7-9 | many | TGTGCCAGCAGTCGTGAGGGTCATGAAGCTTTCTTT | CASSREGHEAFF
- | TRBJ1-2 | TRBV12-3/TRBV12-4 | - | TGTGCCAGCAGTTTAGAATTCGGGGCTGGCTACACCTTC | CASSLEFGAGYTF
TRBD1 | TRBJ1-1 | TRBV5-6 | few | TGTGCCAGCAGCCCGGGACAGGTTGACTCTGAAGCTTTCTTT | CASSPGQVDSEAFF
- | TRBJ2-5 | TRBV7-3 | few | TGTGCCAGCAGCTTAAGGACTGGGGCCCAGTACTTC | CASSLRTGAQYF
TRBD1 | TRBJ2-1 | TRBV6-2/TRBV6-3 | few | TGTGCCAGCAGTGCCCCCGGGACAGGGCCCAATGAGCAGTTCTTC | CASSAPGTGPNEQFF
TRBD2 | TRBJ2-3 | TRBV11-3 | few | TGTGCCAGCAGCTCTCCAGCAGCGGGGGGCACAGATACGCAGTATTTT | CASSSPAAGGTDTQYF
- | TRBJ2-1 | TRBV11-2 | - | TGTGCCAGCAGCTTAGCGTCCGAGGGGCAGTTCTTC | CASSLASEGQFF
- | TRBJ1-1 | TRBV7-2 | - | TGTGCCAGCAGCTTCCGCAGGGGAGTGGGGACTGAAGCTTTCTTT | CASSFRRGVGTEAFF
TRBD1 | TRBJ2-7 | TRBV29-1 | few | TGCAGCGCTTATACCCGGGACAGGCGATCCTACGAGCAGTACTTC | CSAYTRDRRSYEQYF
TRBD1 | TRBJ2-7 | TRBV6-6 | few | TGTGCCAGCAGCCCCGGGACAGGGAAGTACGAGCAGTACTTC | CASSPGTGKYEQYF
TRBD1 | TRBJ2-5 | TRBV5-1 | - | TGCGCCAGCAGCCCCACGACAGGGGCCCAAGAGACCCAGTACTTC | CASSPTTGAQETQYF
- | TRBJ2-1 | TRBV7-9 | - | TGTGCCAGCAGTTCCACCGTGGAGCCCTCGGTGATCAATGAGCAGTTCTTC | CASSSTVEPSVINEQFF
- | TRBJ2-7 | TRBV5-8 | - | TGTGCCAGCAGCGGGTCCATGATCTACGAGCAGTACTTC | CASSGSMIYEQYF
TRBD1 | TRBJ1-1 | TRBV5-1 | - | TGCGCCAGCACCTTGGCAGGGGGAACTGAAGCTTTCTTT | CASTLAGGTEAFF
TRBD1 | TRBJ2-2 | TRBV12-3/TRBV12-4 | few | TGTGCCAGCAGTACGCGGGACAGGGGAACCGGGGAGCTGTTTTTT | CASSTRDRGTGELFF
TRBD1 | TRBJ2-2 | TRBV7-9 | many | TGTGCCAGCAGCCCGGTGACAGGGACCACCGGGGAGCTGTTTTTT | CASSPVTGTTGELFF
- | TRBJ1-1 | TRBV4-2 | - | TGTGCCAGCAGCCAAGACAGGGAAGCTTTCTTT | CASSQDREAFF
TRBD2 | TRBJ2-1 | TRBV2 | - | TGTGCCAGCAGGCCAGCGGGGGGGTCCTACAATGAGCAGTTCTTC | CASRPAGGSYNEQFF
- | TRBJ2-5 | TRBV7-6 | - | TGTGCCAGCAGCTTAGCGCGGGGCCAAGAGACCCAGTACTTC | CASSLARGQETQYF
- | TRBJ2-3 | TRBV6-6 | - | TGTGCCAGCTCCAATGGGGTTAGTTCAGATACGCAGTATTTT | CASSNGVSSDTQYF
- | TRBJ1-4 | TRBV4-3 | - | TGCGCCAGCAGCCAAGCGCCATTAGGCACTAATGAAAAACTGTTTTTT | CASSQAPLGTNEKLFF
- | TRBJ2-7 | TRBV11-1 | few | TGTGCCAGCAGCTGGACCCAAGGGCAGTACGAGCAGTACTTC | CASSWTQGQYEQYF
TRBD1 | TRBJ2-5 | TRBV10-3 | - | TGTGCCATCAGTGCCGGACAGGGGGCCGGGCACCAAGAGACCCAGTACTTC | CAISAGQGAGHQETQYF
- | TRBJ2-3 | TRBV6-4 | few | TGTGCCAGCAGCGACACTCGACAAACTCGAGATACGCAGTATTTT | CASSDTRQTRDTQYF
TRBD1 | TRBJ1-1 | TRBV5-1 | few | TGCGCCAGCAGCTTGGGCCCGACAGGGGCCGAGACTGAAGCTTTCTTT | CASSLGPTGAETEAFF
- | TRBJ1-1 | TRBV4-3 | many | TGCGCCAGCAGCCGAGTCATGAACACTGAAGCTTTCTTT | CASSRVMNTEAFF
- | TRBJ2-2 | TRBV5-1 | few | TGCGCCAGCAGCTTGATGGCCCAGTCCAACACCGGGGAGCTGTTTTTT | CASSLMAQSNTGELFF
TRBD1 | TRBJ1-2 | TRBV28 | few | TGTGCCAGCAGTTTCCCTACCTCGACAGGGAAAATCAATGGCTACACCTTC | CASSFPTSTGKINGYTF
- | TRBJ2-7 | TRBV27 | few | TGTGCCAGCAGTTTCTCCCCCGGGACATTGGCCTACGAGCAGTACTTC | CASSFSPGTLAYEQYF
TRBD1 | TRBJ2-2 | TRBV7-6 | - | TGTGCCAGCAGCTACGGACAGGCCGGGGAGCTGTTTTTT | CASSYGQAGELFF
- | TRBJ1-5 | TRBV2 | - | TGTGCCAGCAGTGCTCAGCAGGGGTACCAGCCCCAGCATTTT | CASSAQQGYQPQHF
TRBD1 | TRBJ1-2 | TRBV4-1 | - | TGCGCCAGCAGCCAGGGGGACAGGGGGCTCGGCTACACCTTC | CASSQGDRGLGYTF
- | TRBJ1-4 | TRBV6-2/TRBV6-3 | many | TGTGCCAGCAGTCCCGCGGATGAAAAACTGTTTTTT | CASSPADEKLFF
TRBD2 | TRBJ2-3 | TRBV28 | few | TGTGCCAGCAGTTTAAATGGGCGGGGGGGCACAGATACGCAGTATTTT | CASSLNGRGGTDTQYF
TRBD2 | TRBJ2-5 | TRBV6-1 | few | TGTGCCAGCAGTGGAGGGACTAGCGGCCAAGAGACCCAGTACTTC | CASSGGTSGQETQYF
- | TRBJ1-2 | TRBV7-9 | few | TGTGCCAGCAGCCCAAGACAGTTAGACTACACCTTC | CASSPRQLDYTF
- | TRBJ2-3 | TRBV4-3 | few | TGCGCCAGCAGCCAAGAGGGGGCTACGCAGTATTTT | CASSQEGATQYF
TRBD2 | TRBJ2-1 | TRBV4-3 | few | TGCGCCAGCAGCCAATCGACTAGCGGGGGTTCCGACAATGAGCAGTTCTTC | CASSQSTSGGSDNEQFF
TRBD2 | TRBJ2-2 | TRBV7-2 | few | TGTGCCAGCAGCTTTCCGGGGACTAGCCCGAACACCGGGGAGCTGTTTTTT | CASSFPGTSPNTGELFF
- | TRBJ2-3 | TRBV20-1 | few | TGCAGTGCTAGGGTAGCGTGGAGGGGGGGGCCAGATACGCAGTATTTT | CSARVAWRGGPDTQYF
- | TRBJ2-1 | TRBV4-3 | few | TGCGCCAGCAGCCAAGATCTAGGGGGTGGTAGGTATGAGCAGTTCTTC | CASSQDLGGGRYEQFF
TRBD2 | TRBJ2-2 | TRBV4-1 | - | TGCGCCAGCACTCAAGAGGCTAGCGGGAACACCGGGGAGCTGTTTTTT | CASTQEASGNTGELFF
- | TRBJ1-5 | TRBV12-3/TRBV12-4 | many | TGTGCCAGCCAGGGGACGGCTTATCAGCCCCAGCATTTT | CASQGTAYQPQHF
- | TRBJ1-4 | TRBV20-1 | few | TGCAGTGCTATGGGGGCTGCTAATGAAAAACTGTTTTTT | CSAMGAANEKLFF
- | TRBJ1-6 | TRBV2 | - | TGTGCCAGCAGTCGGACCGCATCCGATTCACCCCTCCACTTT | CASSRTASDSPLHF
- | TRBJ2-5 | TRBV7-2 | - | TGTGCCAGCAGCTGGGAGTTGAACCTAGAAGAGACCCAGTACTTC | CASSWELNLEETQYF